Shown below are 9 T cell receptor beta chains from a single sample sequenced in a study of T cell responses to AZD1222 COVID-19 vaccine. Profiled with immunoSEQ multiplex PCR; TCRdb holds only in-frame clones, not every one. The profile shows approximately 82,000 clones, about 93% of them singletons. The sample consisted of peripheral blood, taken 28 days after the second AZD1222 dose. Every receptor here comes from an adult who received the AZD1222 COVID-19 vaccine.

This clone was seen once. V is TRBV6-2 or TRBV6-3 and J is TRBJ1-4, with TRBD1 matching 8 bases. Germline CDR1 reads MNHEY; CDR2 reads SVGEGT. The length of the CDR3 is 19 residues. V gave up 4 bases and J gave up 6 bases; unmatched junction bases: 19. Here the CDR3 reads CASSFEPSGTGDLDEKLFF. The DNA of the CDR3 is TGTGCCAGCAGTTTCGAACCCTCCGGGACAGGCGATCTCGATGAAAAACTGTTTTTT.

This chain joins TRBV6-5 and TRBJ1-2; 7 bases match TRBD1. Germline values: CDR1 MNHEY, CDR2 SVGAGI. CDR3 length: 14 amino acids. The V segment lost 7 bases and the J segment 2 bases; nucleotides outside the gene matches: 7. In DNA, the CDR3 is TGTGCCAGCACACCAAACAGGGGCAACTATGGCTACACCTTC. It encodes CASTPNRGNYGYTF.

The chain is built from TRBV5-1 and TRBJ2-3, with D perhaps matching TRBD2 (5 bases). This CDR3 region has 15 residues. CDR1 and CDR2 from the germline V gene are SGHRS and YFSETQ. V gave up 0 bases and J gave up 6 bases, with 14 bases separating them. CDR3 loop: CASSLDGVQSDTQYF. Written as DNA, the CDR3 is TGCGCCAGCAGCTTGGACGGGGTCCAAAGTGATACGCAGTATTTT.

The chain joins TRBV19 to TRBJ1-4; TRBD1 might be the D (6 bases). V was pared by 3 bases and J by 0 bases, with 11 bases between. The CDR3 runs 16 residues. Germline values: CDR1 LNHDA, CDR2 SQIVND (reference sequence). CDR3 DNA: TGTGCCAGTAGTATGGGGACACTCGCAACTAATGAAAAACTGTTTTTT. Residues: CASSMGTLATNEKLFF.

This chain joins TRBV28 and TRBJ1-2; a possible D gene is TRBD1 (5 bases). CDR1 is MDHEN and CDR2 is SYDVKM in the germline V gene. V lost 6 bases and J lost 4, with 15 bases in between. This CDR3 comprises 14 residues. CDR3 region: CASRLRDFAYGYTF. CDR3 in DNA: TGTGCCAGCAGGCTACGGGACTTCGCCTATGGCTACACCTTC.

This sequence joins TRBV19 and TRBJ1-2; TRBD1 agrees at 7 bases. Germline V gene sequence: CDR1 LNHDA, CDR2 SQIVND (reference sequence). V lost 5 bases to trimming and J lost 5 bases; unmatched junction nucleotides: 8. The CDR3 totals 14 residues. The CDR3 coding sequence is TGTGCCAGTAGTCCCCCGGGACAGATGTATGGCTACACCTTC. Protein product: CASSPPGQMYGYTF.

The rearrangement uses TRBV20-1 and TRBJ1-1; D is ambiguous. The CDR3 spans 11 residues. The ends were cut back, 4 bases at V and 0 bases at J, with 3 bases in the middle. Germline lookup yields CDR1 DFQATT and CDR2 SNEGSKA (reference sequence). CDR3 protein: CSAILNTEAFF. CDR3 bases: TGCAGTGCTATATTGAACACTGAAGCTTTCTTT.

The CDR3 DNA reads TGCGCCAGCAGCTTGGTGGGACAGGGATCCAGCACTGAAGCTTTCTTT. Its translation: CASSLVGQGSSTEAFF. This chain links TRBV5-1 with TRBJ1-1; 9 bases map to TRBD1. The CDR3 is made up of 16 amino acids. CDR1 and CDR2 from the germline V gene are SGHRS and YFSETQ. The trim removed 0 bases at V and 4 bases at J, leaving 7 bases unmatched.

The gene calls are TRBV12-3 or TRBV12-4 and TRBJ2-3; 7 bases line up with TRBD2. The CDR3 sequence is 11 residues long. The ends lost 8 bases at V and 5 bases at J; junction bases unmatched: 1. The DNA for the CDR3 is TGTGCCAGCGGGGGGGGAGATACGCAGTATTTT. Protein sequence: CASGGGDTQYF.